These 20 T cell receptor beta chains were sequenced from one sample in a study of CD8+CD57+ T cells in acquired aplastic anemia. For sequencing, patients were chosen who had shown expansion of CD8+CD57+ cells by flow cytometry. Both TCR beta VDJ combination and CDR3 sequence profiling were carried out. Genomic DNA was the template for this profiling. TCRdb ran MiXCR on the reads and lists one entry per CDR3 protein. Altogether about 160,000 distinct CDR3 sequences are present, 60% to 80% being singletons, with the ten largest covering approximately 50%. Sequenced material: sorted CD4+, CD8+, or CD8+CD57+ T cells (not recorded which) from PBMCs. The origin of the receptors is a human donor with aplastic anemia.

In DNA form, the CDR3 reads TGTGCCAGCACCACGAGGATAACAGTAGAAGAAAAACTGTTTTTT. This sequence encodes CASTTRITVEEKLFF. The chain couples TRBV6-2 or TRBV6-3 to TRBJ1-4, with D hard to call. This CDR3 region has 15 residues. The V and J ends lost 7 bases and 8 bases respectively, with 20 bases between them. Germline V gene data show CDR1 as MNHEY and CDR2 as SVGEGT.

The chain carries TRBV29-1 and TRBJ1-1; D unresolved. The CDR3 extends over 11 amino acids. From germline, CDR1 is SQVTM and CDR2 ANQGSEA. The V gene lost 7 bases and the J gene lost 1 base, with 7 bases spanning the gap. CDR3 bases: TGCAGCGCCCGTGCGAACACTGAAGCTTTCTTT. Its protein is CSARANTEAFF.

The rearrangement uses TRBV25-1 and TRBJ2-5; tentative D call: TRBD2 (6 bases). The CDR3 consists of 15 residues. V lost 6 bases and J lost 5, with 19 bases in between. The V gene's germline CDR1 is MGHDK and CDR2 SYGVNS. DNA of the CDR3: TGTGCCAGCAGGGCTACCGGGAGATTGAGTGAGACCCAGTACTTC. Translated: CASRATGRLSETQYF.

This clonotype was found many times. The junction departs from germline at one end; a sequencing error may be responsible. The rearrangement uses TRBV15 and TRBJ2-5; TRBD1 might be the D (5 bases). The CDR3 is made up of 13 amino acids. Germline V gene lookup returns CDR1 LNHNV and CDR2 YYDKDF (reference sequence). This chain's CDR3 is CATSTSWGSHQFF. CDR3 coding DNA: TGTGCCACCAGCACCTCTTGGGGCAGTCACCAATTCTTC.

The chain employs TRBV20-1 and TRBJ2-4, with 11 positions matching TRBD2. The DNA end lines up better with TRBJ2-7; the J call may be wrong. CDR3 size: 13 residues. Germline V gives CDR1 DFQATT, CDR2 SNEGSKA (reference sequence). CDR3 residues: CTYPGLADSEQYF. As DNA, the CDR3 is TGCACATACCCGGGACTAGCGGATAGCGAGCAGTACTTC.

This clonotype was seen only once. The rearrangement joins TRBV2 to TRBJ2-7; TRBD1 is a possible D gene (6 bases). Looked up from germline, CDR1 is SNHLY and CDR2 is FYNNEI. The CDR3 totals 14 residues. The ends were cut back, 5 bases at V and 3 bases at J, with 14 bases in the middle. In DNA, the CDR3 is TGTGCCAGCAGTCGTGACAGGTTTTTCTACGAGCAGTACTTC. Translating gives CASSRDRFFYEQYF.

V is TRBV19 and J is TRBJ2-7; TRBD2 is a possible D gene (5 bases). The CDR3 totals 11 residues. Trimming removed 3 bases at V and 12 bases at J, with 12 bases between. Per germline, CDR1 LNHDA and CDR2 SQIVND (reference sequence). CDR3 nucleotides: TGTGCCAGTAGTATGGGAGACGTAAGGTACTTC. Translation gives CASSMGDVRYF.

CDR3 DNA: TGTGCCAGTAGACAGGGGGCGGGAGCTTTCTTT. It encodes CASRQGAGAFF. This chain links TRBV19 with TRBJ1-1; 9 bases align to TRBD1. From germline, CDR1 is LNHDA and CDR2 SQIVND (reference sequence). Trimming took 6 bases from V and 10 from J; bases not matched to a gene: 3. The CDR3 consists of 11 residues.

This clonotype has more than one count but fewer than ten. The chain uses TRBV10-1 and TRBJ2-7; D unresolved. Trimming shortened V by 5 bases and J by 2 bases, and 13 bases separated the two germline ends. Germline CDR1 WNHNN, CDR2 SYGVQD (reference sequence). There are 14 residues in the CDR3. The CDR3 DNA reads TGCGCCAGCAGTCGTGACTCGTCTACCTACGAGCAGTACTTC. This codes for CASSRDSSTYEQYF.

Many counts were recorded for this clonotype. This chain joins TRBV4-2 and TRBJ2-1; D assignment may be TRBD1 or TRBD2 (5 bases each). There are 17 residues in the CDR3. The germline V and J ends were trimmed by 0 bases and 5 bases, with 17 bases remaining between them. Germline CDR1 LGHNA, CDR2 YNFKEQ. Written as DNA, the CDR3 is TGTGCCAGCAGCCAAGATTACGCGCAGGGAGTCAACAATGAGCAGTTCTTC. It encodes CASSQDYAQGVNNEQFF.

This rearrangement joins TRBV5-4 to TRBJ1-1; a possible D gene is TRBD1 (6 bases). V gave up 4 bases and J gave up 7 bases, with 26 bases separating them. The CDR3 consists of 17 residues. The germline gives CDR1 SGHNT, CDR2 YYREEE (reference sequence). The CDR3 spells CASSPHSGGAGEDEAFF. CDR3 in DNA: TGTGCCAGCAGCCCGCATTCTGGGGGCGCGGGAGAGGATGAAGCTTTCTTT.

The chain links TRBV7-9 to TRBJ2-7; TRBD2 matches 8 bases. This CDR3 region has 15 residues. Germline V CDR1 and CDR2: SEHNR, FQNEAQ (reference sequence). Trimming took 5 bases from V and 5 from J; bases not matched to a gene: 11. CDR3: CASSPPAGGLDEQYF. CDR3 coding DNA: TGTGCCAGCAGCCCCCCCGCGGGGGGCCTGGACGAGCAGTACTTC.

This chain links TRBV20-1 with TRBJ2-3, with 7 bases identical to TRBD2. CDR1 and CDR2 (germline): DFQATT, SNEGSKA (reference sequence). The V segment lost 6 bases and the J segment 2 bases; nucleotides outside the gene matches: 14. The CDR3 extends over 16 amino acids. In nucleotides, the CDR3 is TGCAGTGCCCGCTGGACTAGTCTAGGCTACACAGATACGCAGTATTTT. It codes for CSARWTSLGYTDTQYF.

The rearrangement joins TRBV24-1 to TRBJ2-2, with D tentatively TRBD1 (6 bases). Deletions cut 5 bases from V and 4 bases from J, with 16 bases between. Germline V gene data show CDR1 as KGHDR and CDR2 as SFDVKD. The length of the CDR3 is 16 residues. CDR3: CATSVPDRLSTGELFF. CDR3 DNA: TGTGCCACCAGTGTCCCTGACAGGTTGAGCACCGGGGAGCTGTTTTTT.

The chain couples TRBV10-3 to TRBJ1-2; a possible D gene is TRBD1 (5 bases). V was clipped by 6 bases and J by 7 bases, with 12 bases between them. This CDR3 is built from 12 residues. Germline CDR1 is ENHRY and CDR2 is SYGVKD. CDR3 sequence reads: CAIRGETPGYTF. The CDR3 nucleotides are TGTGCCATCAGAGGGGAGACGCCTGGCTACACCTTC.

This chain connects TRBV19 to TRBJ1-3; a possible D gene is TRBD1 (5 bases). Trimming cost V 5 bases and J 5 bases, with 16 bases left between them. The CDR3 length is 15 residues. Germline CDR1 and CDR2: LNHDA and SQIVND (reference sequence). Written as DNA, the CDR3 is TGTGCCAGTAGTTTAAACCGGGACGCCAGAAACACCATATATTTT. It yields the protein CASSLNRDARNTIYF.

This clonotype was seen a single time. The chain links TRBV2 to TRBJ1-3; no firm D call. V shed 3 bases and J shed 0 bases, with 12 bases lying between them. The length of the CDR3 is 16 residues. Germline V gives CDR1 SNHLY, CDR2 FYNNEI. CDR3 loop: CASSETYRDSGNTIYF. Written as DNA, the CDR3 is TGTGCCAGCAGTGAGACTTATCGCGACTCTGGAAACACCATATATTTT.

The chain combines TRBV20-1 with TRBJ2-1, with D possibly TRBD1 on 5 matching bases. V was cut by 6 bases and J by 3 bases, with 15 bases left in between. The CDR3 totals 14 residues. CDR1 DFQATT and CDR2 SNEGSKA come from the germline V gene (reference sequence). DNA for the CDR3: TGCAGTGCCAGCAGTTTAGGGGACTACAATGAGCAGTTCTTC. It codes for CSASSLGDYNEQFF.

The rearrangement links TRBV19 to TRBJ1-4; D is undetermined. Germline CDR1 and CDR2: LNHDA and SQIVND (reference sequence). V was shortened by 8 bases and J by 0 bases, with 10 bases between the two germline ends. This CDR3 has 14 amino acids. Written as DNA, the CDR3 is TGTGCCAGTTCCACGGTTGCAACTAATGAAAAACTGTTTTTT. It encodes CASSTVATNEKLFF.

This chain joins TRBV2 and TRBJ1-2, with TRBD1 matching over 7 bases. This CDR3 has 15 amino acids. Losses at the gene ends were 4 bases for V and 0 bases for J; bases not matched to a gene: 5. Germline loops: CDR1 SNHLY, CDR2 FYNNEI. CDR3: CASSAGTASNYGYTF. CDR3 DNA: TGTGCCAGCAGTGCCGGGACAGCTTCTAACTATGGCTACACCTTC.